The clone carrying this TCR beta chain has a handful of counts. The antigen is unknown. The ends were cut back, 9 bases at V and 4 bases at J, with 13 bases in the middle. CDR3 length equals 12 residues. Per the germline V gene, CDR1 is SNHLY and CDR2 is FYNNEI. The record originates from a study of CD8 T cells in ankylosing spondylitis. Findings of the study overall: Some motif variants had been reported before (in reactive arthritis synovial fluid and blood). What seemed typical of ankylosing spondylitis blood was a TCR beta motif built from 7 or 8 highly homologous variants. As reported, disease-linked clones showed significant enrichment in matched ankylosing spondylitis synovial fluid.

Making use of molecular barcodes, quantitative 5'-RACE generated TCR beta libraries. TCRdb ran MiXCR on the 5' RACE reads and lists one entry per CDR3 protein. The table lists a few hundred thousand distinct CDR3 sequences, 12% of them singletons. The specimen was blood, either unsorted or a sorted T cell fraction (not recorded which). This chain joins TRBV2 and TRBJ2-7; D uncertain. The sequence was collected from a male donor with ankylosing spondylitis. CDR3 amino acids: CASHGLDYEQYF. CDR3 sequence (DNA): TGTGCCAGTCACGGATTGGATTACGAGCAGTACTTC. Together with reference TRBV2 and TRBJ2-7, the CDR3 gives the full variable domain: EPEVTQTPSHQVTQMGQEVILRCVPISNHLYFYWYRQILGQKVEFLVSFYNNEISEKSEIFDDQFSVERPDGSNFTLKIRSTKLEDSAMYFCASHGLDYEQYFGPGTRLTVT.